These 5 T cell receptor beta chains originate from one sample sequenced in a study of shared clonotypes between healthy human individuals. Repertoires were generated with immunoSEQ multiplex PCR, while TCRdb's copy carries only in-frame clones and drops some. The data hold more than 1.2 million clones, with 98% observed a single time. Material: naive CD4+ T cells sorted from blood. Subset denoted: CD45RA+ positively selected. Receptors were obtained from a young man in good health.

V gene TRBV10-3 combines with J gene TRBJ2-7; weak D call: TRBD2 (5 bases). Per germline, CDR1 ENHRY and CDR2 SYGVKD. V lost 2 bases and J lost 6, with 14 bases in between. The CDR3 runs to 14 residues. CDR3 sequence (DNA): TGTGCCATCAGTGAGCCGGGATCGGTTCTCGAGCAGTACTTC. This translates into CAISEPGSVLEQYF.

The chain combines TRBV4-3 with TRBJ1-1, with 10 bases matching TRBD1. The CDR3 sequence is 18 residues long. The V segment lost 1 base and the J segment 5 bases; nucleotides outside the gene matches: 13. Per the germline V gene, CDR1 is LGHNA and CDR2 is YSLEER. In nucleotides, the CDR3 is TGCGCCAGCAGCCAAGTGACAGGGGGCGATAACATTAGGACTGAAGCTTTCTTT. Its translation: CASSQVTGGDNIRTEAFF.

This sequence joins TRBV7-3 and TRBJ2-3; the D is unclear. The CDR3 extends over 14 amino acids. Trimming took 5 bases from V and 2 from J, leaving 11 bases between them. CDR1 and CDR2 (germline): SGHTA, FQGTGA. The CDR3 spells CASSPEAYTDTQYF. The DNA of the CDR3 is TGTGCCAGCAGCCCTGAAGCTTACACAGATACGCAGTATTTT. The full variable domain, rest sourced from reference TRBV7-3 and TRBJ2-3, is GAGVSQTPSNKVTEKGKYVELRCDPISGHTALYWYRQSLGQGPEFLIYFQGTGAADDSGLPNDRFFAVRPEGSVSTLKIQRTERGDSAVYLCASSPEAYTDTQYFGPGTRLTVL.

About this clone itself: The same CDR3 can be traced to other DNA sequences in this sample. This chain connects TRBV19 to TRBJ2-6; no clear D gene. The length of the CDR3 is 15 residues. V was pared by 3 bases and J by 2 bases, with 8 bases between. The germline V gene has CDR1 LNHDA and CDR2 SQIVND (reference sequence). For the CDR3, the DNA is TGTGCCAGTAGTATCGCTAGGGCTGGGGCCAACGTCCTGACTTTC. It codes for CASSIARAGANVLTF.

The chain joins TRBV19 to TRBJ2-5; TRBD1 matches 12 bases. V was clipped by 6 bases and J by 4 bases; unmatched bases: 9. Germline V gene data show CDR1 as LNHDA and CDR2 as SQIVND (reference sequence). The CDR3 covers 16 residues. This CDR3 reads CASSPSGTGGLETQYF. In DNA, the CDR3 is TGTGCCAGTAGCCCCTCCGGGACAGGGGGCCTAGAGACCCAGTACTTC.